One T cell receptor beta chain is described in this entry. This sample is drawn from a study of siplizumab effects on memory and regulatory T cells. V was shortened by 10 bases and J by 0 bases, with 15 bases between the two germline ends. The CDR3 has 15 residues. Germline lookup yields CDR1 SNHLY and CDR2 FYNNEI. Sequencing of each sample assayed about 10^5 TCR templates. The assay was immunoSEQ multiplex PCR, and TCRdb's table has in-frame clones only and misses some. Of about 100,000 clones in the sample, more than 85% were seen once. This receptor was identified in a human donor in good health. Some clones in this sample may be carry-over from other donors' samples. The material sequenced was CD4+ T cells sorted from blood. This chain connects TRBV2 to TRBJ2-2, with D perhaps given as TRBD1 or TRBD2 (6 bases each). CDR3 residues: CATRRGRANTGELFF. The CDR3 coding sequence is TGTGCCACCCGGAGGGGGAGAGCGAACACCGGGGAGCTGTTTTTT.